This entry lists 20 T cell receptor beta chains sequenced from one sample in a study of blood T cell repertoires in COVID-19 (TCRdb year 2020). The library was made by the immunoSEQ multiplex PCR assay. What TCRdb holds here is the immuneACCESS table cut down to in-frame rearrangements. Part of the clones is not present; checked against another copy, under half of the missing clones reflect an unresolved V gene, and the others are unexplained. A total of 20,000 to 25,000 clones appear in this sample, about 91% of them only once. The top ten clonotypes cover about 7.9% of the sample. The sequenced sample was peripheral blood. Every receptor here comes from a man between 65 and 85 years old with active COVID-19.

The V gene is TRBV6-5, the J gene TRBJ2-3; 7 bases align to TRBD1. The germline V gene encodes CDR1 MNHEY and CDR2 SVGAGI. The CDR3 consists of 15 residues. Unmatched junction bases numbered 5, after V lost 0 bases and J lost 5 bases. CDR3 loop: CASSYSIQGIDTQYF. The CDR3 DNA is TGTGCCAGCAGTTACTCGATACAGGGGATAGATACGCAGTATTTT.

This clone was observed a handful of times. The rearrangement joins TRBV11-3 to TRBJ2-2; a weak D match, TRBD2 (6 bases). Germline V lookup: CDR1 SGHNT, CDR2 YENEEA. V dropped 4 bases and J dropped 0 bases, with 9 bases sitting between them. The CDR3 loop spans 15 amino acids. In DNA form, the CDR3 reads TGTGCCAGCAGCTCTGGGGGGACGAACACCGGGGAGCTGTTTTTT. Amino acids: CASSSGGTNTGELFF.

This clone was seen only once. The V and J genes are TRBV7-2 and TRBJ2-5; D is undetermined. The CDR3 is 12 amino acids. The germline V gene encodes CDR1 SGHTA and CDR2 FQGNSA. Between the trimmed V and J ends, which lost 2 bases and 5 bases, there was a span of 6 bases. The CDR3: CASSLLSETQYF. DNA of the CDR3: TGTGCCAGCAGCTTACTTTCTGAGACCCAGTACTTC.

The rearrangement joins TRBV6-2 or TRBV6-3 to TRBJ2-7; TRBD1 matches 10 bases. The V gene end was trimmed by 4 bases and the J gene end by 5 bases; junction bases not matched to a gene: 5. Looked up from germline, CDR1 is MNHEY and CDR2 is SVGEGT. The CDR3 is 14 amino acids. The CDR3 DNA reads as TGTGCCAGCAGTTCAGGGACAGGGGTCCACGAGCAGTACTTC. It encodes CASSSGTGVHEQYF.

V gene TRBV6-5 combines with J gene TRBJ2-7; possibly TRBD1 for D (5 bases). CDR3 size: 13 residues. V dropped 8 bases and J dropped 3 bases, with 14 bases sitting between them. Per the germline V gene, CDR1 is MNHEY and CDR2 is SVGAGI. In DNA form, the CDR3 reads TGTGCCAGCCGCCGGACAAAGGGCTACGAGCAGTACTTC. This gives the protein CASRRTKGYEQYF.

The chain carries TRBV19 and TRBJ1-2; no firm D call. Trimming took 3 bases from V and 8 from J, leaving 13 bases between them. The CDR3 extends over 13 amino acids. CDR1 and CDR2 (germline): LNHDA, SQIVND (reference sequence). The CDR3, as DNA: TGTGCCAGTAGTATCGTACTGAGGAACGGCTACACCTTC. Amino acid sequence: CASSIVLRNGYTF.

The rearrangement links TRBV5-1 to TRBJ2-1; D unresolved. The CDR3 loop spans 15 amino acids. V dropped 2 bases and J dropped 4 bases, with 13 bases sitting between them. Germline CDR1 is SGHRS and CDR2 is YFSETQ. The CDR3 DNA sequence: TGCGCCAGCAGCTTCGAGGTTGGTGATTACAATGAGCAGTTCTTC. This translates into CASSFEVGDYNEQFF. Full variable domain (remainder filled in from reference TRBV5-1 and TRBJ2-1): KAGVTQTPRYLIKTRGQQVTLSCSPISGHRSVSWYQQTPGQGLQFLFEYFSETQRNKGNFPGRFSGRQFSNSRSEMNVSTLELGDSALYLCASSFEVGDYNEQFFGPGTRLTVL.

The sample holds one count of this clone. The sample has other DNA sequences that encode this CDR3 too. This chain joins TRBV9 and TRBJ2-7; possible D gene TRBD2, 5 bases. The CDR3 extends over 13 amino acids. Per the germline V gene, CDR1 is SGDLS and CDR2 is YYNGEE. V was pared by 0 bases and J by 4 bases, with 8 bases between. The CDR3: CASSVVSGYEQYF. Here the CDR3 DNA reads TGTGCCAGCAGCGTAGTCTCGGGGTACGAGCAGTACTTC.

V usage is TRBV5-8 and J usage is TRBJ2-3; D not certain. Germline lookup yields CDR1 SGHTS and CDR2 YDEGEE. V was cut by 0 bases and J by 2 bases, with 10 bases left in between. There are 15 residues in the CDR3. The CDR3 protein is CASSLVASHTDTQYF. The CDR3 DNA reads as TGTGCCAGCAGCTTGGTGGCATCCCACACAGATACGCAGTATTTT.

Here the CDR3 reads CASSPRAGPSGNTIYF. Written as DNA, the CDR3 is TGTGCCAGCTCACCACGAGCAGGGCCCTCTGGAAACACCATATATTTT. The rearrangement links TRBV18 to TRBJ1-3; TRBD1 might be the D (5 bases). Germline CDR1 reads KGHSH; CDR2 reads LQKENI. V lost 1 base and J 0 bases, leaving 10 bases between the germline ends. The CDR3 has 16 amino acids.

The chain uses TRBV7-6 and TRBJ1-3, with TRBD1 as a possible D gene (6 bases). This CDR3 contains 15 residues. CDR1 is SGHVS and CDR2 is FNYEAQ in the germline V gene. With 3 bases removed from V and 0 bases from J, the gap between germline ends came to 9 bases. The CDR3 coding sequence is TGTGCCAGCAGCTTCGACAGGAGCTCTGGAAACACCATATATTTT. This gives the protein CASSFDRSSGNTIYF.

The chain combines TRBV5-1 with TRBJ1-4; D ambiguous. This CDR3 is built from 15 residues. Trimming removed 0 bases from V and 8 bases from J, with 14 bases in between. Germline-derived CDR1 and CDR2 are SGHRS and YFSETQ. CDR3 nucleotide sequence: TGCGCCAGCAGCTTGGGGGCGGGGTCCACCGAAAAACTGTTTTTT. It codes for CASSLGAGSTEKLFF.

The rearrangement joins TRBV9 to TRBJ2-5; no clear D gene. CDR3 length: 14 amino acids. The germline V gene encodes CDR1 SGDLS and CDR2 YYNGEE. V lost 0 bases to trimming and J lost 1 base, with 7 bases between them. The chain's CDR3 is CASSVAPSQETQYF. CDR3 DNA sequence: TGTGCCAGCAGCGTAGCTCCCAGCCAAGAGACCCAGTACTTC.

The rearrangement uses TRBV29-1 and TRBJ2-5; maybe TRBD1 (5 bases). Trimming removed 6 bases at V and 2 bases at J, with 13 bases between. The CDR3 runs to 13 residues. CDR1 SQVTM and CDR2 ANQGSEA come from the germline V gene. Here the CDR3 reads CSVWGQVQETQYF. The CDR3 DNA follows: TGCAGCGTGTGGGGCCAAGTTCAAGAGACCCAGTACTTC.

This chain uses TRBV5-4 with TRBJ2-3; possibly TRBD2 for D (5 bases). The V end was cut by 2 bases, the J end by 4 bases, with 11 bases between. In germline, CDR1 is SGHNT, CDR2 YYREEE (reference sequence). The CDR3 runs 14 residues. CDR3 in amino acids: CASSFTSRADTQYF. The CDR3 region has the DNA TGTGCCAGCAGCTTCACCTCGAGGGCAGATACGCAGTATTTT.

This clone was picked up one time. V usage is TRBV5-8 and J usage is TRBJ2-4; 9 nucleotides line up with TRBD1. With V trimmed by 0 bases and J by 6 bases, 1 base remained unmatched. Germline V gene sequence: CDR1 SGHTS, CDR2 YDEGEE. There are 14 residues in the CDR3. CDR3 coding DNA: TGTGCCAGCAGCTTGGGACAGGGGGGAAACATTCAGTACTTC. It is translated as CASSLGQGGNIQYF.

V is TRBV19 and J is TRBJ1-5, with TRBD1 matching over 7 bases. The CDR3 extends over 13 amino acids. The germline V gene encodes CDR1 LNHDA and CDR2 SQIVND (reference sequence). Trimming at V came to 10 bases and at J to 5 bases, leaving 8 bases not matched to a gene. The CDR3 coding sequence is TGTGCCACCTCCGACAGGGCCGATCAGCCCCAGCATTTT. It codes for CATSDRADQPQHF.

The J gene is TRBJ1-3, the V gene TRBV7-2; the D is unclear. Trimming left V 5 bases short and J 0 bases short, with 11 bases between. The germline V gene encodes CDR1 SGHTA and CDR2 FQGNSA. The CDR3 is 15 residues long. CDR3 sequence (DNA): TGTGCCAGCAGCGAGATGGGCCGCTCTGGAAACACCATATATTTT. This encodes CASSEMGRSGNTIYF.

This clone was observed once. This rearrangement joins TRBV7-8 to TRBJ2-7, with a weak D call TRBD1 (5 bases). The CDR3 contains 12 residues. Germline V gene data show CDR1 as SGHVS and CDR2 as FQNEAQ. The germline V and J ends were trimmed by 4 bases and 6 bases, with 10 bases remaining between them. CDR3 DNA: TGTGCCAGCAGCTCCGACAGCCCCGAGCAGTACTTC. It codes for CASSSDSPEQYF.

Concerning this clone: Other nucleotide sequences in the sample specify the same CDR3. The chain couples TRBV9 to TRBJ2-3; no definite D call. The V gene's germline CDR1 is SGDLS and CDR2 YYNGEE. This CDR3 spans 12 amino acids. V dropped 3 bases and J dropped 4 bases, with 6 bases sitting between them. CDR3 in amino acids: CASSAESDTQYF. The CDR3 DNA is TGTGCCAGCAGCGCCGAGTCAGATACGCAGTATTTT.